These 21 T cell receptor beta chains were sequenced from one sample in a study of immune heterogeneity within non-small cell lung tumors. Amplifying TCR beta CDR3 involved multiplex PCR carried out with 32 V and 13 J primers. TCRdb passed the multiplex PCR reads through MiXCR, listing each CDR3 protein once. The table has 8,500 to 13,000 distinct CDR3 sequences, about 31% seen once. With approximately 650 ng used per sample, the template was genomic DNA from bulk tumor. Surgeons took several biopsies per primary tumor, spaced far apart, during surgery. Samples came from untreated patients having curative surgery for newly diagnosed non-small cell lung cancer. Sequencing input: lung tumor tissue. All receptors derive from a woman aged 45-60 years with non-small cell lung cancer.

This chain connects TRBV25-1 to TRBJ1-1, with D hard to call. CDR1 MGHDK and CDR2 SYGVNS come from the germline V gene. Trimming shortened V by 5 bases and J by 2 bases, and 6 bases separated the two germline ends. The CDR3 has 12 residues. The CDR3 DNA reads TGTGCCAGCAGTTGGGTAAACACTGAAGCTTTCTTT. Residues: CASSWVNTEAFF.

This clonotype is termed medium-sized (0.01 to 0.1%). The CDR3 loop reads CASSMALQRGEKLFF. In nucleotides, the CDR3 is TGTGCCAGCAGCATGGCTTTGCAGCGGGGTGAAAAACTGTTTTTT. V and J are TRBV7-9 and TRBJ1-4, with D unresolved. Trimming removed 5 bases from V and 7 bases from J, with 17 bases in between. This CDR3 comprises 15 residues. Per germline, CDR1 SEHNR and CDR2 FQNEAQ (reference sequence).

This clonotype was found a few times. This chain uses TRBV20-1 with TRBJ2-1, with D maybe TRBD2 (6 bases). Germline loops: CDR1 DFQATT, CDR2 SNEGSKA (reference sequence). The CDR3 consists of 15 residues. V was shortened by 3 bases and J by 4 bases, with 16 bases between the two germline ends. Here the CDR3 DNA reads TGCAGTGCTAGTGTTTCGCTAGCGTCATACAATGAGCAGTTCTTC. Protein product: CSASVSLASYNEQFF.

Judged by abundance, this clonotype is medium-sized. The rearrangement links TRBV6-1 to TRBJ2-3; TRBD2 agrees at 9 bases. Looked up from germline, CDR1 is MNHNS and CDR2 is SASEGT. The CDR3 contains 16 residues. With V trimmed by 5 bases and J by 0 bases, 6 bases remained unmatched. In DNA form, the CDR3 reads TGTGCCAGCAGTTGGCTGACTAGCGGAAGCACAGATACGCAGTATTTT. The encoded protein is CASSWLTSGSTDTQYF.

By proportion, this clonotype is medium-sized. The chain joins TRBV11-3 to TRBJ1-6; no clear D gene. The CDR3 totals 13 residues. Per the germline V gene, CDR1 is SGHNT and CDR2 is YENEEA. The V end was cut by 6 bases, the J end by 10 bases, with 13 bases between. DNA of the CDR3: TGTGCCAGCAGGCCTAACTCGGGCTCACCCCTCCACTTT. Its translation: CASRPNSGSPLHF.

This clonotype was seen more than once but under ten times. The CDR3 region has the DNA TGTGCCAGCAGCTTAGCCCCACAGGGTAGCACTGAAGCTTTCTTT. Protein sequence: CASSLAPQGSTEAFF. The chain recombines TRBV7-9 with TRBJ1-1; possible D gene TRBD1, 6 bases. Trimming removed 0 bases at V and 4 bases at J, with 12 bases between. CDR3 length equals 15 residues. CDR1 and CDR2 from the germline V gene are SEHNR and FQNEAQ (reference sequence). The full variable domain, in which reference TRBV7-9 and TRBJ1-1 provide the parts outside the CDR3, is DTGVSQNPRHKITKRGQNVTFRCDPISEHNRLYWYRQTLGQGPEFLTYFQNEAQLEKSRLLSDRFSAERPKGSFSTLEIQRTEQGDSAMYLCASSLAPQGSTEAFFGQGTRLTVV.

V is TRBV24-1 and J is TRBJ2-3, with D perhaps assigned TRBD1 or TRBD2 (5 bases each). V was trimmed by 2 bases and J by 5 bases, leaving 10 bases between them. This CDR3 region has 14 residues. Germline lookup yields CDR1 KGHDR and CDR2 SFDVKD. The chain's CDR3 is CATSDYEGLDTQYF. Here the CDR3 DNA reads TGTGCCACCAGTGATTATGAGGGGTTAGATACGCAGTATTTT.

In this sample, this clonotype turned up many times. The gene calls are TRBV4-1 and TRBJ1-5, with D perhaps matching TRBD1 (5 bases). V was shortened by 0 bases and J by 6 bases, with 15 bases between the two germline ends. The germline CDR1 and CDR2 sequences are MGHRA and YSYEKL. There are 16 residues in the CDR3. The CDR3 sequence: CASSQEVGVRAQPQHF. The CDR3 DNA reads as TGCGCCAGCAGCCAAGAAGTGGGGGTAAGGGCTCAGCCCCAGCATTTT.

This clonotype is labeled medium-sized (0.01 to 0.1%). The rearrangement links TRBV20-1 to TRBJ2-7, with TRBD2 identical over 9 bases. The germline CDR1 and CDR2 sequences are DFQATT and SNEGSKA (reference sequence). J was trimmed by 5 bases and V by 3 bases; bases with no gene match: 5. CDR3 length: 13 amino acids. DNA for the CDR3: TGCAGTGCTAGGCGGGGGGGTGTAAACGAGCAGTACTTC. Translated: CSARRGGVNEQYF.

In its sample, this clonotype was seen a few times. The chain recombines TRBV28 with TRBJ1-1; D is possibly TRBD1 (5 bases). The CDR3 consists of 14 residues. In germline, CDR1 is MDHEN, CDR2 SYDVKM. Deletions cut 8 bases from V and 4 bases from J, with 17 bases between. DNA for the CDR3: TGTGCCAGCGCGACACCCGGAGGGGTCACTGAAGCTTTCTTT. This gives the protein CASATPGGVTEAFF.

This clonotype is medium-sized in the sample. The DNA for the CDR3 is TGTGCCAGCAGCCCGACAGGGAGCGACACCATATATTTT. Amino acids: CASSPTGSDTIYF. The chain is built from TRBV3-1 and TRBJ1-3; 7 nucleotides line up with TRBD1. V lost 4 bases, J lost 8 bases, and 5 bases stayed unmatched. Germline V gives CDR1 LGHDT, CDR2 YNNKEL (reference sequence). The CDR3 totals 13 residues.

A single count supports this clonotype. This rearrangement joins TRBV6-1 to TRBJ2-5, with D perhaps given as TRBD1 or TRBD2 (5 bases each). This CDR3 comprises 13 residues. Germline CDR1 reads MNHNS; CDR2 reads SASEGT. V was clipped by 3 bases and J by 6 bases, with 11 bases between them. As DNA, the CDR3 is TGTGCCAGCAGTGACAGTGAGGGACAGACCCAGTACTTC. Protein product: CASSDSEGQTQYF.

In this sample, this clonotype turned up a few times. V and J are TRBV6-5 and TRBJ1-1, with 8 bases identical to TRBD1. The CDR3 covers 15 residues. V shed 2 bases and J 3 bases; nucleotides not matched to a gene: 5. CDR1 and CDR2 from the germline V gene are MNHEY and SVGAGI. CDR3 nucleotide sequence: TGTGCCAGCAGTTACACGACAGGGGAGGACACTGAAGCTTTCTTT. This codes for CASSYTTGEDTEAFF.

CDR3 residues: CASRNPGLAGYEQYF. The DNA of the CDR3 is TGTGCCAGCAGGAATCCGGGACTAGCGGGTTACGAGCAGTACTTC. This chain connects TRBV28 to TRBJ2-7; 12 bases match TRBD2. Germline CDR1 reads MDHEN; CDR2 reads SYDVKM. The trim removed 6 bases at V and 4 bases at J, leaving 7 bases unmatched. This CDR3 has 15 residues. Combining the CDR3 with reference TRBV28 and TRBJ2-7 gives the whole variable domain DVKVTQSSRYLVKRTGEKVFLECVQDMDHENMFWYRQDPGLGLRLIYFSYDVKMKEKGDIPEGYSVSREKKERFSLILESASTNQTSMYLCASRNPGLAGYEQYFGPGTRLTVT.

Notes on this clonotype: Since a much larger clone is just one base distant, this may be a read error. The J gene is TRBJ2-7, the V gene TRBV20-1; D is perhaps TRBD1 or TRBD2 (5 bases each). CDR3 length: 12 residues. CDR1 and CDR2 (germline): DFQATT, SNEGSKA (reference sequence). V lost 8 bases and J 2 bases, leaving 13 bases between the germline ends. The CDR3 DNA reads as TGCAGTTCCAGGGACGGAACCTACGAGCAGTACTTC. Protein product: CSSRDGTYEQYF.

This clonotype was found many times. V is TRBV15 and J is TRBJ1-3; the D is unclear. Trimming removed 1 base from V and 4 bases from J, with 17 bases in between. The CDR3 runs to 17 residues. Germline V lookup: CDR1 LNHNV, CDR2 YYDKDF (reference sequence). The CDR3 nucleotides are TGTGCCACCAGCAGAGGGACGGGTCTCCCGCCCGGAAACACCATATATTTT. It yields the protein CATSRGTGLPPGNTIYF.

This sequence joins TRBV20-1 and TRBJ1-2, with D possibly being TRBD1 (6 bases). V was pared by 6 bases and J by 1 base, with 15 bases between. Germline CDR1 is DFQATT and CDR2 is SNEGSKA (reference sequence). The CDR3 extends over 14 amino acids. The CDR3 bases are TGCAGTGCCTTAAGGGGGAAAATTAACTATGGCTACACCTTC. Amino acid sequence: CSALRGKINYGYTF.

This clonotype was counted at least ten times. The J gene is TRBJ1-5, the V gene TRBV6-1; D is unresolved. V was clipped by 3 bases and J by 4 bases, with 7 bases between them. The CDR3 sequence is 13 residues long. Germline V CDR1 and CDR2: MNHNS, SASEGT. CDR3: CASSDWGNQPQHF. CDR3 nucleotide sequence: TGTGCCAGCAGTGATTGGGGAAATCAGCCCCAGCATTTT.

Notes on this clonotype: One end of the junction is discordant with germline, which a read error may explain. The V gene is TRBV30, the J gene TRBJ1-1; D is undetermined. CDR3 length: 12 residues. Germline assignment: CDR1 GTSNPN and CDR2 SVGIG (reference sequence). In nucleotides, the CDR3 is TGTGCCTGGGGGCTGTCACTCTACGATCAGTACTTT. The encoded protein is CAWGLSLYDQYF.

The chain couples TRBV20-1 to TRBJ1-5; D is unresolved. The CDR3 is made up of 13 amino acids. Germline V gene data show CDR1 as DFQATT and CDR2 as SNEGSKA (reference sequence). The V gene lost 6 bases and the J gene lost 3 bases, with 12 bases spanning the gap. The CDR3 is CSASDWYNQPQHF. For the CDR3, the DNA is TGCAGTGCCTCTGACTGGTACAATCAGCCCCAGCATTTT.

This clonotype was recorded at least ten times. The chain is built from TRBV2 and TRBJ1-2; D possibly corresponds to TRBD1 (6 bases). The germline V gene encodes CDR1 SNHLY and CDR2 FYNNEI. This CDR3 comprises 13 residues. Trimming left V 3 bases short and J 4 bases short, with 9 bases between. The CDR3: CASSDDRPYGYTF. DNA of the CDR3: TGTGCCAGCAGTGACGACAGGCCCTATGGCTACACCTTC.